A selection of T cell receptor beta chains follows, all from one sample in a study of CD8 T cells in ankylosing spondylitis. TCRdb called the 5' RACE reads again in MiXCR, with one record for every CDR3 protein. This table has approximately 240,000 distinct CDR3 sequences, 20% to 30% appearing once. The sequenced sample consisted of blood, either unsorted or a sorted T cell fraction (not recorded which). All receptors derive from a male donor with ankylosing spondylitis or in good health (not recorded which). CDR3s include the opening cysteine and the closing phenylalanine or tryptophan. A D gene is named only where the DNA matches it firmly. The listing skips clone size in some rows; elsewhere it reads once, few, many or a size class.

TRBV12-3/TRBV12-4,once,TRBJ2-3,-,TGTGCCAGCAGTCGAGCTAGCGCATACACAGATACGCAGTATTTT,CASSRASAYTDTQYF
TRBV28,many,TRBJ2-1,-,TGTGCCAGCAGTGGGACATGGCGACTGTTCTTC,CASSGTWRLFF
TRBV12-3/TRBV12-4,-,TRBJ2-3,-,TGTGCCAGCAGTGCTGGGGGAGCAGATACGCAGTATTTT,CASSAGGADTQYF
TRBV30,-,TRBJ2-7,TRBD1,TGTGCCTGGAGTGGGTGGGCAGGGGGCTACGAGCAGTACTTC,CAWSGWAGGYEQYF
TRBV11-2,many,TRBJ2-7,-,TGTGCCAGCAGCTGGGGGGCAGGGGGTTACGAGCAGTACTTC,CASSWGAGGYEQYF
TRBV7-9,-,TRBJ2-7,-,TGTGCCAGCAGCTCGGGACGGACCTACGAGCAGTACTTC,CASSSGRTYEQYF
TRBV7-8,many,TRBJ2-7,-,TGTGCCAGCAGCTTAGCCGACACCTTATTGGGCTACGAGCAGTACTTC,CASSLADTLLGYEQYF
TRBV20-1,many,TRBJ2-1,TRBD2,TGCAGTGCTAGATCCCGGACTAGCGGCTCCTACAATGAGCAGTTCTTC,CSARSRTSGSYNEQFF
TRBV15,many,TRBJ2-4,-,TGTGCCACCAGCAGAGGTGGGGCCTCCATAGCCAAAAACATTCAGTACTTC,CATSRGGASIAKNIQYF
TRBV4-2,few,TRBJ2-5,TRBD2,TGTGCCAGCAGCCCGGAAGGGACTAGCGGGGGGGGAGGAGAGACCCAGTACTTC,CASSPEGTSGGGGETQYF
TRBV29-1,many,TRBJ2-5,-,TGCAGCGTTCGCCCAAAAGAGACCCAGTACTTC,CSVRPKETQYF
TRBV12-1,many,TRBJ2-1,-,TGTGCCAGCAGGCGTGACAGGGTGGGAGAAAATGATGAGCAGTTCTTC,CASRRDRVGENDEQFF
TRBV6-1,-,TRBJ2-2,-,TGTGCCAGCGTCCGAACCGGGGAGCTGTTTTTT,CASVRTGELFF
TRBV20-1,many,TRBJ2-3,-,TGCAGTGCTAGGGGGGGAAGGGGAATTACAGATACGCAGTATTTT,CSARGGRGITDTQYF
TRBV29-1,many,TRBJ1-2,TRBD1,TGCAGCGTTGAACAGGATCACAGGGGTGGCTACACCTTC,CSVEQDHRGGYTF
TRBV20-1,many,TRBJ2-7,-,TGCAGTGAAAGAGGCTTTGGGGCCGAGCAGTACTTC,CSERGFGAEQYF
TRBV4-2,few,TRBJ2-3,TRBD2,TGTGCCAGCAGCCAACATAGCGGGAGCACAGATACGCAGTATTTT,CASSQHSGSTDTQYF
TRBV20-1,few,TRBJ1-1,TRBD1,TGCAGTGCTAGAGACCTATCCGGGACAGGGGTTACTGAAGCTTTCTTT,CSARDLSGTGVTEAFF
TRBV24-1,-,TRBJ2-7,-,TGTGCCACCAGTCTCCACAGCTCCTACGAGCAGTACTTC,CATSLHSSYEQYF
TRBV6-1,many,TRBJ1-2,TRBD1,TGTGCCAGCAGTATTATCGGGACAGCGGACTATGGCTACACCTTC,CASSIIGTADYGYTF
TRBV11-2,once,TRBJ2-2,-,TGTGCCAGCAGCTTACCGGCTGGGTCGTATACCGGGGAGCTGTTTTTT,CASSLPAGSYTGELFF
TRBV24-1,many,TRBJ2-1,-,TGTGCCACCAGTGTAGGAGGGGCCGGCAATGAGCAGTTCTTC,CATSVGGAGNEQFF
TRBV18,few,TRBJ2-5,-,TGTGCCAGCTCACCACTTAGAGGGAAAGAGACCCAGTACTTC,CASSPLRGKETQYF
TRBV7-7,-,TRBJ2-1,-,TGTGCTAGCAGCCACCACCGGAACCCGCCAAATCCAAAGCAGTTCTTC,CASSHHRNPPNPKQFF
TRBV20-1,-,TRBJ1-1,-,TGCAGTGCTAGAGTGTATGCAGCCGGAGGAGCTTTCTTT,CSARVYAAGGAFF
TRBV10-3,-,TRBJ1-2,-,TGTGCCATCAGTGAACGGCGGGGAACGGACTATGGCTACACCTTC,CAISERRGTDYGYTF
TRBV12-3/TRBV12-4,-,TRBJ2-3,-,TGTGCCAGCACCTTGGGGGGTAGCACAGATACGCAGTATTTT,CASTLGGSTDTQYF
TRBV11-2,-,TRBJ2-2,TRBD1,TGTGCCAGCAGCTGGGACAGGGGTGGCACCGGGGAGCTGTTTTTT,CASSWDRGGTGELFF
TRBV20-1,few,TRBJ1-2,-,TGCAGTGCTAGAGAAGCCACTCTTTATGGCTACACCTTC,CSAREATLYGYTF
TRBV20-1,-,TRBJ2-7,TRBD1,TGCAGTGCCAGTGACAGGGGAGGCTCCCACGAGCAGTACTTC,CSASDRGGSHEQYF
TRBV10-2,few,TRBJ2-7,TRBD1,TGCGCCAGCAGTTCCCCGGGACAGGCATCCTACGAGCAGTACTTC,CASSSPGQASYEQYF
TRBV20-1,-,TRBJ2-7,TRBD2,TGCAGTGCTAGGACTAGCGGGGTCCCCTACGAGCAGTACTTC,CSARTSGVPYEQYF
TRBV12-3/TRBV12-4,few,TRBJ2-5,-,TGTGCCAGCGGGTTATGGGAAGAGACCCAGTACTTC,CASGLWEETQYF
TRBV29-1,-,TRBJ2-1,TRBD1,TGCAGCGTTTTTCCCGGGACAGGGTGGTACAATGAGCAGTTCTTC,CSVFPGTGWYNEQFF
TRBV29-1,many,TRBJ2-1,TRBD2,TGCAGCGTTCAGACTAGCGGGGCCTACAATGAGCAGTTCTTC,CSVQTSGAYNEQFF
TRBV4-2,few,TRBJ2-1,-,TGTGCCAGCAGCCCCCAGGGGGGCCAGGGTGGGAATGAGCAGTTCTTC,CASSPQGGQGGNEQFF
TRBV7-9,-,TRBJ2-1,TRBD1,TGTGCCAGCAGGAAGGACAGGGTCGGCTACAATGAGCAGTTCTTC,CASRKDRVGYNEQFF
TRBV10-3,-,TRBJ2-7,-,TGTGCCACAAGCAGGGGACGATACTACGAGCAGTACTTC,CATSRGRYYEQYF
TRBV12-3/TRBV12-4,few,TRBJ2-3,-,TGTGCCAGCAGTTCCCAGGGTTGGGTGGATACGCAGTATTTT,CASSSQGWVDTQYF
TRBV20-1,few,TRBJ1-1,-,TGCAGTGCAGCAGGGAGATCGAACACTGAAGCTTTCTTT,CSAAGRSNTEAFF
TRBV20-1,-,TRBJ1-6,-,TGCAGTGCTAGTTTGGGCTCACCCCTCCACTTT,CSASLGSPLHF
TRBV7-9,-,TRBJ2-5,-,TGTGCCAGCAGTCGGCTCGGAGGATGGGAGACCCAGTACTTC,CASSRLGGWETQYF
TRBV20-1,-,TRBJ2-5,TRBD2,TGCAGCGGACTAGCGGGGGGGCTGGAGACCCAGTACTTC,CSGLAGGLETQYF
TRBV6-5,-,TRBJ2-3,TRBD1,TGTGCCAGCAGTTATGTGGGGACAGGGGGAGGTAATACGCAGTATTTT,CASSYVGTGGGNTQYF
TRBV5-1,many,TRBJ2-5,-,TGCGCCAGCAGCGGGGCAGGGCAAGAGACCCAGTACTTC,CASSGAGQETQYF
TRBV5-1,-,TRBJ1-1,-,TGCGCCAGCAGCACCTGGACGGAGAACACTGAAGCTTTCTTT,CASSTWTENTEAFF
TRBV29-1,many,TRBJ1-5,-,TGCAGCGTTGTGTCGGGAAATCAGCCCCAGCATTTT,CSVVSGNQPQHF
TRBV7-9,many,TRBJ1-1,TRBD1,TGTGCCAGCAGTCGGCCGGGACAGCGGGCTTTCTTT,CASSRPGQRAFF
TRBV28,many,TRBJ2-3,-,TGTGCCAGCAGTTTCATGAGCGGGCTGACACTTAGCGCAGATACGCAGTATTTT,CASSFMSGLTLSADTQYF
TRBV20-1,many,TRBJ2-7,-,TGCAGTGCTACTCCCCCGGACGTAAGCTACGAGCAGTACTTC,CSATPPDVSYEQYF
TRBV3-1,many,TRBJ1-6,-,TGTGCCAGCAGCTTTTCAGGTATCGGTTCACCCCTCCACTTT,CASSFSGIGSPLHF
TRBV5-1,many,TRBJ1-4,-,TGCGCCAGCAGCCCGGGTGGGAACAACGAAAAACTGTTTTTT,CASSPGGNNEKLFF
TRBV9,-,TRBJ2-3,TRBD1,TGTGCCAGCGGCTACCGGGACAGGAACACAGATACGCAGTATTTT,CASGYRDRNTDTQYF
TRBV6-1,few,TRBJ1-6,TRBD1,TGTGCCAGCACCCCCGGGACAGGGGGAACGCCCCTCCACTTT,CASTPGTGGTPLHF
TRBV10-1,few,TRBJ2-3,TRBD1,TGCGCCAGCAGTCGACAGGGCTGGGGAGATACGCAGTATTTT,CASSRQGWGDTQYF
TRBV29-1,few,TRBJ1-1,-,TGCAGCGTTGGGGTCGCTGAAGCTTTCTTT,CSVGVAEAFF
TRBV7-9,many,TRBJ2-7,-,TGTGCCAGCAGCTTAGGTAGGGAAGAGCAGTACTTC,CASSLGREEQYF
TRBV12-3/TRBV12-4,-,TRBJ1-5,-,TGTGCCAGCAGTCCTGACCCTCAGCGGCGCAATCAGCCCCAGCATTTT,CASSPDPQRRNQPQHF
TRBV28,many,TRBJ1-3,-,TGTGCCAGCAGCTTAACAGCTGGAAACACCATATATTTT,CASSLTAGNTIYF
TRBV10-3,-,TRBJ2-7,-,TGTGCCATCAGTGATACGCAGGCCTACGAGCAGTACTTC,CAISDTQAYEQYF